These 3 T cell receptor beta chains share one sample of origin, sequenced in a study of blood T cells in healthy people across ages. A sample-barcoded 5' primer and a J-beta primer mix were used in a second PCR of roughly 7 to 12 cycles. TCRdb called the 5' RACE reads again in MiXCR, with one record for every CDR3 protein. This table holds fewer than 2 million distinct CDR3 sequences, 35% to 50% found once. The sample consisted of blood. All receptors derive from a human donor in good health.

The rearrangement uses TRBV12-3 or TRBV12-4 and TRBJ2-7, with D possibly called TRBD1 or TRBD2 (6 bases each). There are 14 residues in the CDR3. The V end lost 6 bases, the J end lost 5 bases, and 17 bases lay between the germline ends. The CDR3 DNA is TGTGCCAGCAGCACTGGAGGGGGTATCGACGAGCAGTACTTC. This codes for CASSTGGGIDEQYF.

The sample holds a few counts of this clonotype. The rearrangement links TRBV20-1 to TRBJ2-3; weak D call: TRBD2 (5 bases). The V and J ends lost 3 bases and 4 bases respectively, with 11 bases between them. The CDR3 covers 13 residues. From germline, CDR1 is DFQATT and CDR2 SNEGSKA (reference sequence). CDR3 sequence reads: CSASPGSPDTQYF. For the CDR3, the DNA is TGCAGTGCTAGTCCGGGGAGCCCAGATACGCAGTATTTT.

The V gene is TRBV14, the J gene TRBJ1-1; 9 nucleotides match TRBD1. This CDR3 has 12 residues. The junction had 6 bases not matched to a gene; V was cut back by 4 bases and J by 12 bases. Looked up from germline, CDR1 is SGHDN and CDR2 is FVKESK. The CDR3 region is CASSLRDRVSFF. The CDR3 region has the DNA TGTGCCAGCAGCCTTCGGGACAGGGTATCTTTCTTT.